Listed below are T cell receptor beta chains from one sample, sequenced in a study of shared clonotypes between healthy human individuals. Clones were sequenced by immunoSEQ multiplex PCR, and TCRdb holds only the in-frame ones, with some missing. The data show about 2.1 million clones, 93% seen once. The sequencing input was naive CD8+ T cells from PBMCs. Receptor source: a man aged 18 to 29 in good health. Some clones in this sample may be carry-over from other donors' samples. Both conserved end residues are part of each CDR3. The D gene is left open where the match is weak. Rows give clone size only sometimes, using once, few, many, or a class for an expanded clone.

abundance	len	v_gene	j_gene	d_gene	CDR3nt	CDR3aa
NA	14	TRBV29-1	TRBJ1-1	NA	TGCAGCGTCCTCCCGGGTGGAAGGAACACTGAAGCTTTCTTT	CSVLPGGRNTEAFF
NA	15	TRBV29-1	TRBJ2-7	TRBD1	TGCAGCGTCGAAAAACCGGGACAGGGAACCTACGAGCAGTACTTC	CSVEKPGQGTYEQYF
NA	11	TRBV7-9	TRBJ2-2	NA	TGTGCCAGCAGCTTAGATGGGGAGCTGTTTTTT	CASSLDGELFF
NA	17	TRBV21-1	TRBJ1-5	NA	TGTGCCAGCAGCCGGACAGGGGGCGCAAAAGCCAATCAGCCCCAGCATTTT	CASSRTGGAKANQPQHF
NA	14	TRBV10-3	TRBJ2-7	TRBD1	TGTGCCATCTGGACAGGGGCCGGCGCCTACGAGCAGTACTTC	CAIWTGAGAYEQYF
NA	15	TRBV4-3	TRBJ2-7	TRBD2	TGCGCCAGCAGCCAAGCGCTAGCGGTTCCCTACGAGCAGTACTTC	CASSQALAVPYEQYF
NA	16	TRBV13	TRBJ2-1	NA	TGTGCCAGCAGCTTAGAAGTCGCTAGCGCCTACAATGAGCAGTTCTTC	CASSLEVASAYNEQFF
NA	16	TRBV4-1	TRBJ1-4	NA	TGCGCCAGCAGCCAAGAGGCCCTACTTTCTCATGAAAAACTGTTTTTT	CASSQEALLSHEKLFF
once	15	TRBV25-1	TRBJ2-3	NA	TGTGCCAGCAGTGAAGGCCCCTACACCACAGATACGCAGTATTTT	CASSEGPYTTDTQYF
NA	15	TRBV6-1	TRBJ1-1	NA	TGTGCCAGCAGTGTACCCGGAAGAAAGAACACTGAAGCTTTCTTT	CASSVPGRKNTEAFF
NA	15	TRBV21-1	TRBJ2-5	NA	TGTGCCAGCAGCGGGGCGGGAGGGCCACAAGAGACCCAGTACTTC	CASSGAGGPQETQYF
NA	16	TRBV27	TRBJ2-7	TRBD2	TGTGCCAGCAGTCGCCCGGGACTAGCGGACACCTACGAGCAGTACTTC	CASSRPGLADTYEQYF
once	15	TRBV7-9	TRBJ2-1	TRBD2	TGTGCCAGCAGAGGGACTAGCGGGAGGGCCGATGAGCAGTTCTTC	CASRGTSGRADEQFF
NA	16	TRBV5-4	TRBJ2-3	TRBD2	TGTGCCAGCAGCTTGGTGGCTAGCGGGTTTACAGATACGCAGTATTTT	CASSLVASGFTDTQYF
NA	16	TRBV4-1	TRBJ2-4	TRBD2	TGCGCCAGCAGCCCTGGCGGTGTTAGCGGGACGAACATTCAGTACTTC	CASSPGGVSGTNIQYF
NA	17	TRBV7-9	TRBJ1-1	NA	TGTGCCAGCAGCTTAGAACGGAGGCTACGTTCAAGCACTGAAGCTTTCTTT	CASSLERRLRSSTEAFF